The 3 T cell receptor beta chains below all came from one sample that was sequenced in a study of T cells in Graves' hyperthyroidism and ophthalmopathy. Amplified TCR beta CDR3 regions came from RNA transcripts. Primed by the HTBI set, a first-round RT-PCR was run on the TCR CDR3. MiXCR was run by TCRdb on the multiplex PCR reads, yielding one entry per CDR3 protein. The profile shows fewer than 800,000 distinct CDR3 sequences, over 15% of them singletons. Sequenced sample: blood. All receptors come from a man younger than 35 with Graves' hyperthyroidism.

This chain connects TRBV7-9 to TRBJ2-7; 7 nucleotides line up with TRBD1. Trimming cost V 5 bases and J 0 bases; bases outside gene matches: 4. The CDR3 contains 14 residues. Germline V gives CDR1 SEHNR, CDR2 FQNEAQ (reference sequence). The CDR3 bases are TGTGCCAGCAGCAAGACAGGGAACTCCTACGAGCAGTACTTC. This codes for CASSKTGNSYEQYF.

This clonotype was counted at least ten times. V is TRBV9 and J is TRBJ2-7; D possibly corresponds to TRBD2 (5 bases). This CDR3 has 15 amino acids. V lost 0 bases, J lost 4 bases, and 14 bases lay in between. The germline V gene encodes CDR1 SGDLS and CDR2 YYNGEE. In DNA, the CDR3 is TGTGCCAGCAGCGTAGGGGTTGTGGGAGCTTACGAGCAGTACTTC. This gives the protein CASSVGVVGAYEQYF. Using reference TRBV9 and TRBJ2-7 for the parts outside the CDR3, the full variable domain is DSGVTQTPKHLITATGQRVTLRCSPRSGDLSVYWYQQSLDQGLQFLIQYYNGEERAKGNILERFSAQQFPDLHSELNLSSLELGDSALYFCASSVGVVGAYEQYFGPGTRLTVT.

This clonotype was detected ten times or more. This chain's CDR3 is CASSLAVSGSFADTQYF. For the CDR3, the DNA is TGTGCCAGCAGTTTAGCGGTGAGCGGGAGTTTTGCAGATACGCAGTATTTT. This chain connects TRBV12-3 or TRBV12-4 to TRBJ2-3, with 8 bases fitting TRBD2. V dropped 0 bases and J dropped 4; count of bases not matched to a gene: 9. This CDR3 region has 17 residues.